The TCR beta chain under discussion was sequenced for a study of T cell changes during pregnancy in multiple sclerosis. V was cut by 1 base and J by 1 base, with 10 bases left in between. CDR1 is MNHNS, CDR2 SASEGT, per germline. There are 15 residues in the CDR3. The data were produced by immunoSEQ multiplex PCR, yet TCRdb's version contains in-frame clones alone and is incomplete. The profile shows about 76,000 clones, roughly 92% of them singletons. The source of this sequence is a female donor in good health, enrolled as a control in a pregnancy study. The starting material was peripheral blood, obtained after pregnancy. The gene calls are TRBV6-1 and TRBJ2-5, with a weak D call TRBD1 (5 bases). CDR3 amino acids: CASSEGNRIQETQYF. CDR3 nucleotides: TGTGCCAGCAGTGAAGGTAACAGGATCCAAGAGACCCAGTACTTC.